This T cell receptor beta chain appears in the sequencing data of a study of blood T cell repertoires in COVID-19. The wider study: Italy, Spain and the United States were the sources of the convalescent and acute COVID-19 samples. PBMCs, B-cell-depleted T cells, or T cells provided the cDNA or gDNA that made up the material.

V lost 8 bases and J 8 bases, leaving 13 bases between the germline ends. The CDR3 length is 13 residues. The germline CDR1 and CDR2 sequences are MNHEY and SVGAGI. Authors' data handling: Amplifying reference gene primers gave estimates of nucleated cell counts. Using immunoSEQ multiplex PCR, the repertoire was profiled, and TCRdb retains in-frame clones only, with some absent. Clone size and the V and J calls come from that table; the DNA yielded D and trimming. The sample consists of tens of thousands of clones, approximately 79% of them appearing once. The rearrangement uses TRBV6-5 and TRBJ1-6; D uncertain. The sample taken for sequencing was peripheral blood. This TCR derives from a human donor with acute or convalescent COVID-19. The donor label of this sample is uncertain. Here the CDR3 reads CASSTGKDSPLHF. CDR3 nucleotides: TGTGCCAGCTCGACGGGGAAGGATTCACCCCTCCACTTT.